This T cell receptor (beta chain) was observed in a study of cytomegalovirus exposure and HLA in healthy donors. About this clone itself: It is unclear where the CDR3 begins or ends on the DNA, so no DNA is shown, and the CDR3 is as TCRdb lists it.

Germline V gives CDR1 MNHEY, CDR2 SMNVEV (reference sequence). The CDR3 region is 15 residues in length, termini included. Some clones are missing from TCRdb's copy, which holds only in-frame ones; the method was immunoSEQ multiplex PCR. This sample yields roughly 240,000 clones, of which 80% to 90% are seen a single time; about 2.5% belongs to the top ten. The receptor was isolated from a man between 18 and 29 years old in good health and CMV-seronegative. What was sequenced was PBMCs. The chain carries TRBV27 and TRBJ2-1; the table gives TRBD1 as D, unverified against the DNA. The CDR3 loop reads CASSFLAGGPREQFF.